The clone carrying this T cell receptor beta chain was found once. The target antigen is unknown. The V gene lost 3 bases and the J gene lost 4 bases, with 15 bases spanning the gap. CDR1 is LNHDA, CDR2 SQIVND, per germline (reference sequence). CDR3 length: 15 amino acids. This specimen belongs to a study of shared clonotypes between healthy human individuals. General study findings and limits: What rarefaction showed was incomplete sorted-subset sequencing despite large depth.

Naive CD8 cells comprised CD45RO-negative, CCR7-positively selected cells, excluding terminally differentiated effector memory CD45RA+ cells. The table came from immunoSEQ multiplex PCR; TCRdb's copy has only in-frame clones and leaves some out. This table has millions of clones, about 94% appearing once. V usage is TRBV19 and J usage is TRBJ1-2, with D uncertain. Sequenced input: naive CD8+ T cells sorted from blood. The clonotype comes from a man younger than 35 in good health. In nucleotides, the CDR3 is TGTGCCAGTAGTATGTGGCAGGAAGCCCTCTATGGCTACACCTTC. Translating it yields CASSMWQEALYGYTF.